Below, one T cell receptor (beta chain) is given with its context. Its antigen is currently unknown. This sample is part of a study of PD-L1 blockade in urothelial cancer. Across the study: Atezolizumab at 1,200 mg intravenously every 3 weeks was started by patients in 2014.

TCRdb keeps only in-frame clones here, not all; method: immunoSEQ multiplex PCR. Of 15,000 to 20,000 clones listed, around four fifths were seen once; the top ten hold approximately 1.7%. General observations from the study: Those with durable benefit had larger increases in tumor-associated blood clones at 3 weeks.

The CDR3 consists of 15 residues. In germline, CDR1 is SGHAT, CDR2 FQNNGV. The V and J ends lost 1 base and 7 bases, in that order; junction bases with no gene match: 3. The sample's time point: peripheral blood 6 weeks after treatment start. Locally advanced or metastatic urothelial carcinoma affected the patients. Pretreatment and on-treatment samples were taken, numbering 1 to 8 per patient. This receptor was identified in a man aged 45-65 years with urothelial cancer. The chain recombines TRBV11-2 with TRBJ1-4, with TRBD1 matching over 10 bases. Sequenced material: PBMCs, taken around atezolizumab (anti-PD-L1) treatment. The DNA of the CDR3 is TGTGCCAGCAGCTTAGTGGGGACAGGGGCTGAAAAACTGTTTTTT. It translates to CASSLVGTGAEKLFF.